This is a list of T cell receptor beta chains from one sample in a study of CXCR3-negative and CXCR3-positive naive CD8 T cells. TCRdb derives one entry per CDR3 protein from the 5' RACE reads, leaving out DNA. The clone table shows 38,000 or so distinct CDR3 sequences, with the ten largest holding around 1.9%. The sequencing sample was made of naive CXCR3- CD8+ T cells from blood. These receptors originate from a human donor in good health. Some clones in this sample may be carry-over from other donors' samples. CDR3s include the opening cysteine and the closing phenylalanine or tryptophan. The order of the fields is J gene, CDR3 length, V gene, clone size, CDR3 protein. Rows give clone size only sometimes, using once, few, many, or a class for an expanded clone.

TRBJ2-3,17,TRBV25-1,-,CASSEYVGAITTDTQYF
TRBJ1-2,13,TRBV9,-,CASSGKESYGYTF
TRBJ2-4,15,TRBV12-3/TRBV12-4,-,CASSPFGGRENIQYF
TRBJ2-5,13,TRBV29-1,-,CSITGGLRETQYF
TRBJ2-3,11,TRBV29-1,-,CSVDVTDTQYF
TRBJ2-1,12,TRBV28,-,CASKEGFDEQFF
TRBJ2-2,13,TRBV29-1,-,CSVGRANTGELFF
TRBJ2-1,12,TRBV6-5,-,CASSQSLNEQFF
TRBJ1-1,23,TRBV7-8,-,CASSLASVDGTGTFFEANTEAFF
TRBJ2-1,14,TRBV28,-,CASSITSGSYEQFF
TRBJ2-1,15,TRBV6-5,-,CASSSQGGSYNEQFF
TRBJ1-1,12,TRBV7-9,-,CASKMAYTEAFF
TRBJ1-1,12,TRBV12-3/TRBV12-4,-,CASRDGTGGAFF
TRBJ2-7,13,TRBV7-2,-,CASSSYRGYEQYF
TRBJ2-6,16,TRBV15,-,CATSRDQDSGANVLTF
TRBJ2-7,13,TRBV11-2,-,CASSFLLTYEQYF
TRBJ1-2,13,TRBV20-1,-,CSATDSHDYGYTF
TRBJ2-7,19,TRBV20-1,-,CSAQAGTPSPGVFPYEQYF
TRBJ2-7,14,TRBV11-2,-,CASSPPLVIYEQYF
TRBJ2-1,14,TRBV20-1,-,CSDSGESSYNEQFF
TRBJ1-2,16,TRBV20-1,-,CSARDPYRARDYGYTF
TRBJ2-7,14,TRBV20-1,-,CSARPGQGIYEQYF
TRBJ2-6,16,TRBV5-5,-,CASSFGHFSWANVLTF
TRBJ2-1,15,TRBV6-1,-,CASSPLASYYNEQFF
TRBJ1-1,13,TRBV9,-,CASSGGGGTEAFF
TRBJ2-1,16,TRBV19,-,CASSSFSGGAYNEQFF
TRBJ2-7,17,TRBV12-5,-,CASGLVSGGALGTEQYF
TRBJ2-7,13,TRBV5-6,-,CASSTGQPIEQYF
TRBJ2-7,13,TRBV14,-,CASSPGPKFEQYF
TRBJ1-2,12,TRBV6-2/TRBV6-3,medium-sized,CASVGFDYGYTF
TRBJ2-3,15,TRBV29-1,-,CSVATGSPSTDTQYF
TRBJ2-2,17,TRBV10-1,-,CASSESYQMAASGELFF
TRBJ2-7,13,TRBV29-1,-,CSASTGGSYEQYF
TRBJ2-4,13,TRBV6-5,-,CASSYSTKNIQYF
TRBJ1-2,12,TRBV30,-,CAWRGGSYGYTF
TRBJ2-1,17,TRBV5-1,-,CASSWAGAGASYNEQFF
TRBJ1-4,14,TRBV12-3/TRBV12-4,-,CASSLTGGGEKLFF
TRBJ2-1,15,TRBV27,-,CASSNGLADYNEQFF
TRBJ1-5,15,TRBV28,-,CASSSTGSLNQPQHF
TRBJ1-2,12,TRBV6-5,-,CASSYAGGGYTF
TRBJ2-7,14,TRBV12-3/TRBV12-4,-,CASSLLAGGWEQYF
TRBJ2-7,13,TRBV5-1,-,CASSLSSRTEQYF
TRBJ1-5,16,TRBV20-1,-,CSARHSTGHSNQPQHF
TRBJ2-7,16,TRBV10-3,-,CASSYQTGGAGYEQYF
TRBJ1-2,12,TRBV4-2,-,CASSQAGRGYTF